One sample yielded the 24 T cell receptor beta chains listed below, sequenced in a study of OX40 agonist ivuxolimab in advanced cancers. The table came from immunoSEQ multiplex PCR; TCRdb's copy has only in-frame clones and leaves some out. The sample has under 70,000 clones, about nine tenths seen once. This sample comprised CD4+ or CD8+ T cells sorted from blood, obtained in a trial of the OX40 agonist ivuxolimab. These receptors were obtained from an adult with an advanced solid tumor such as melanoma, head and neck, liver or kidney cancer.

V and J are TRBV18 and TRBJ1-2; 7 bases are shared with TRBD1. CDR3 length: 15 amino acids. V shed 5 bases, J shed 6 bases, and the junction held 12 bases outside the gene matches. Germline V CDR1 and CDR2: KGHSH, LQKENI. The CDR3, as DNA: TGTGCCAGCTCATACAGTCCGACAGGGCCGGATGGCTACACCTTC. Its translation: CASSYSPTGPDGYTF.

The V and J genes are TRBV5-1 and TRBJ2-7, with D perhaps TRBD2 (5 bases). Trimming took off 5 bases at V and 2 bases at J, with 14 bases between the two ends. Germline CDR1 SGHRS, CDR2 YFSETQ. The length of the CDR3 is 14 residues. In nucleotides, the CDR3 is TGCGCCAGCAGTTCGGGGAGTTCCGCCTACGAGCAGTACTTC. Protein product: CASSSGSSAYEQYF. Complete variable domain (other parts from reference TRBV5-1 and TRBJ2-7): KAGVTQTPRYLIKTRGQQVTLSCSPISGHRSVSWYQQTPGQGLQFLFEYFSETQRNKGNFPGRFSGRQFSNSRSEMNVSTLELGDSALYLCASSSGSSAYEQYFGPGTRLTVT.

This chain links TRBV27 with TRBJ1-2; D might be TRBD1 (5 bases). Germline-derived CDR1 and CDR2 are MNHEY and SMNVEV (reference sequence). The CDR3 runs to 14 residues. V dropped 2 bases and J dropped 8 bases, with 15 bases sitting between them. The DNA for the CDR3 is TGTGCCAGCAGTTTAGGAGGGGATCCACGGGGCTACACCTTC. The encoded protein is CASSLGGDPRGYTF.

This chain joins TRBV30 and TRBJ1-1; TRBD1 aligns across 7 bases. The CDR3 runs to 15 residues. The junction had 4 bases not matched to a gene; V was cut back by 0 bases and J by 0 bases. The germline CDR1 and CDR2 sequences are GTSNPN and SVGIG (reference sequence). The CDR3 DNA reads as TGTGCCTGGAGTGTGAGGGGGCTCCTGAACACTGAAGCTTTCTTT. It translates to CAWSVRGLLNTEAFF.

Only a few counts were recorded for this clone. Here the CDR3 DNA reads TGTGCCAGCAGGGGACTAGCTATCTACGAGCAGTACTTC. Translation: CASRGLAIYEQYF. The chain recombines TRBV6-5 with TRBJ2-7; TRBD2 aligns across 9 bases. Germline CDR1 reads MNHEY; CDR2 reads SVGAGI. With 6 bases clipped from V and 3 bases from J, the junction kept 3 bases outside the gene matches. The CDR3 has 13 amino acids.

V gene TRBV19 combines with J gene TRBJ2-1; 8 nucleotides line up with TRBD2. The CDR3 runs 19 residues. Unmatched junction bases numbered 21, after V lost 1 base and J lost 10 bases. Per germline, CDR1 LNHDA and CDR2 SQIVND (reference sequence). CDR3 region: CASSIGRVRAGGLLAEQFF. The CDR3 DNA sequence: TGTGCCAGTAGTATAGGTCGTGTTAGGGCGGGAGGTTTGCTGGCCGAGCAGTTCTTC.

The chain combines TRBV6-5 with TRBJ2-7; 12 bases match TRBD2. After removal of 5 bases from V and 6 bases from J, the junction contained 5 bases not matched to a gene. The V gene's germline CDR1 is MNHEY and CDR2 SVGAGI. This CDR3 comprises 14 residues. CDR3 nucleotide sequence: TGTGCCAGCAGTGAGCTAGCGGGAGGGCGCGAGCAGTACTTC. Its translation: CASSELAGGREQYF.

This chain uses TRBV11-2 with TRBJ2-7; D could derive from TRBD1 or TRBD2 (6 bases each). The V and J ends lost 0 bases and 6 bases respectively, with 12 bases between them. The CDR3 covers 14 residues. In germline, CDR1 is SGHAT, CDR2 FQNNGV. Written as DNA, the CDR3 is TGTGCCAGCAGCTTAGACAGGGGAGGAGGCGAGCAGTACTTC. Protein: CASSLDRGGGEQYF. Full variable domain (outside the CDR3, taken from reference TRBV11-2 and TRBJ2-7): EAGVAQSPRYKIIEKRQSVAFWCNPISGHATLYWYQQILGQGPKLLIQFQNNGVVDDSQLPKDRFSAERLKGVDSTLKIQPAKLEDSAVYLCASSLDRGGGEQYFGPGTRLTVT.

The rearrangement joins TRBV5-1 to TRBJ2-7; 10 positions match TRBD1. The CDR3 loop spans 15 amino acids. With V trimmed by 5 bases and J by 1 base, 6 bases remained unmatched. Germline CDR1 and CDR2: SGHRS and YFSETQ. Written as DNA, the CDR3 is TGCGCCAGCAGGTACCGGGACAGGGGTTCCTACGAGCAGTACTTC. Its protein product is CASRYRDRGSYEQYF. Together with reference TRBV5-1 and TRBJ2-7, the CDR3 gives the full variable domain: KAGVTQTPRYLIKTRGQQVTLSCSPISGHRSVSWYQQTPGQGLQFLFEYFSETQRNKGNFPGRFSGRQFSNSRSEMNVSTLELGDSALYLCASRYRDRGSYEQYFGPGTRLTVT.

This chain links TRBV18 with TRBJ2-2, with unresolved D. The length of the CDR3 is 19 residues. The germline gives CDR1 KGHSH, CDR2 LQKENI. The germline V and J ends were trimmed by 3 bases and 1 base, with 21 bases remaining between them. This CDR3 reads CASSPRVAFGQENTGELFF. The CDR3 DNA reads TGTGCCAGCTCACCGCGTGTGGCTTTTGGGCAGGAGAACACCGGGGAGCTGTTTTTT.

The J gene is TRBJ1-1, the V gene TRBV10-1; D remains unclear. This CDR3 has 14 residues. V lost 4 bases, J lost 3 bases, and 12 bases lay in between. CDR1 is WNHNN and CDR2 is SYGVQD in the germline V gene (reference sequence). CDR3 protein: CASSVGTGDTEAFF. The CDR3 nucleotides read TGCGCCAGCAGTGTAGGCACCGGGGACACTGAAGCTTTCTTT.

The rearrangement links TRBV21-1 to TRBJ1-1. TRBV21-1 is a pseudogene. This CDR3 is 16 amino acids long. CDR3 loop: CASSKGPGTGNIEAFF. As DNA, the CDR3 is TGTGCCAGCAGCAAAGGCCCGGGGACGGGGAACATTGAAGCTTTCTTT.

V usage is TRBV5-1 and J usage is TRBJ2-1, with 11 bases lining up with TRBD2. The CDR3 has 16 residues. Germline values: CDR1 SGHRS, CDR2 YFSETQ. Trimming removed 4 bases from V and 5 bases from J; junction bases left unmatched: 8. In nucleotides, the CDR3 is TGCGCCAGCAGCATTACGGGACTAGCGGATGACAATGAGCAGTTCTTC. This codes for CASSITGLADDNEQFF.

The J gene is TRBJ1-2, the V gene TRBV7-8; maybe TRBD1 (5 bases). V shed 5 bases and J shed 4 bases, with 14 bases lying between them. Germline V lookup: CDR1 SGHVS, CDR2 FQNEAQ. This CDR3 comprises 14 residues. DNA of the CDR3: TGTGCCAGCAGCCCGACGACAGAATCCTATGGCTACACCTTC. Translating it yields CASSPTTESYGYTF. Looking up the rest from reference TRBV7-8 and TRBJ1-2 gives the full variable domain: GAGVSQSPRYKVAKRGQDVALRCDPISGHVSLFWYQQALGQGPEFLTYFQNEAQLDKSGLPSDRFFAERPEGSVSTLKIQRTQQEDSAVYLCASSPTTESYGYTFGSGTRLTVV.

This rearrangement joins TRBV18 to TRBJ2-5; 7 nucleotides agree with TRBD1. After removal of 1 base from V and 4 bases from J, the junction contained 3 bases not matched to a gene. This CDR3 comprises 14 residues. Germline V gene data show CDR1 as KGHSH and CDR2 as LQKENI. The CDR3 sequence is CASSPLGGAETQYF. CDR3 nucleotide sequence: TGTGCCAGCTCACCACTAGGGGGCGCAGAGACCCAGTACTTC.

The chain uses TRBV9 and TRBJ1-3, with D hard to call. CDR3 length: 15 amino acids. Between the trimmed V and J ends, which lost 3 bases and 4 bases, there was a span of 14 bases. Germline V gives CDR1 SGDLS, CDR2 YYNGEE. The DNA of the CDR3 is TGTGCCAGCAGCGCAGATTGGGGTACGGGAAACACCATATATTTT. It codes for CASSADWGTGNTIYF.

The chain joins TRBV5-4 to TRBJ2-5; D is perhaps TRBD2 (5 bases). The germline V gene encodes CDR1 SGHNT and CDR2 YYREEE (reference sequence). The CDR3 is made up of 15 amino acids. Trimming removed 0 bases from V and 1 base from J, with 10 bases in between. Here the CDR3 DNA reads TGTGCCAGCAGCTTGGCCAGCGGCAGCCAAGAGACCCAGTACTTC. Translated, it gives CASSLASGSQETQYF.

This chain's CDR3 is CASSSYGLSSGNTIYF. The CDR3 nucleotides are TGTGCCAGCAGTTCTTACGGCCTGAGCTCTGGAAACACCATATATTTT. The chain joins TRBV6-5 to TRBJ1-3, with D unresolved. V lost 4 bases, J lost 0 bases, and 13 bases lay in between. Germline assignment: CDR1 MNHEY and CDR2 SVGAGI. This CDR3 has 16 residues.

The rearrangement uses TRBV19 and TRBJ1-2; maybe TRBD1 (6 bases). In germline, CDR1 is LNHDA, CDR2 SQIVND (reference sequence). The CDR3 covers 17 residues. V was shortened by 3 bases and J by 3 bases, with 20 bases between the two germline ends. The CDR3 protein is CASSIGAGAEQYYGYTF. The CDR3 DNA follows: TGTGCCAGTAGTATTGGGGCAGGGGCCGAACAATACTATGGCTACACCTTC. Full variable domain (remainder filled in from reference TRBV19 and TRBJ1-2): DGGITQSPKYLFRKEGQNVTLSCEQNLNHDAMYWYRQDPGQGLRLIYYSQIVNDFQKGDIAEGYSVSREKKESFPLTVTSAQKNPTAFYLCASSIGAGAEQYYGYTFGSGTRLTVV.

The gene calls are TRBV11-2 and TRBJ2-2, with D possibly being TRBD2 (6 bases). V lost 1 base and J 4 bases, leaving 10 bases between the germline ends. CDR1 and CDR2 from the germline V gene are SGHAT and FQNNGV. The CDR3 is 15 residues long. The CDR3, as DNA: TGTGCCAGCAGCTTAGTTCTAGCGACCACCGGGGAGCTGTTTTTT. It encodes CASSLVLATTGELFF.

This clone has a single count. The chain has TRBV5-8 and TRBJ2-7; possibly TRBD1 for D (5 bases). V gave up 9 bases and J gave up 4 bases, with 17 bases separating them. CDR1 is SGHTS and CDR2 is YDEGEE in the germline V gene. This CDR3 is built from 13 residues. As DNA, the CDR3 is TGTGCCACCAAGCAGGGCCCATCTTACGAGCAGTACTTC. Its translation is CATKQGPSYEQYF. Using reference TRBV5-8 and TRBJ2-7 for the parts outside the CDR3, the full variable domain is EAGVTQSPTHLIKTRGQQATLRCSPISGHTSVYWYQQALGLGLQFLLWYDEGEERNRGNFPPRFSGRQFPNYSSELNVNALELEDSALYLCATKQGPSYEQYFGPGTRLTVT.

The V gene is TRBV7-3, the J gene TRBJ1-1; 8 positions match TRBD1. The ends lost 5 bases at V and 4 bases at J; junction bases unmatched: 6. The germline V gene has CDR1 SGHTA and CDR2 FQGTGA. The length of the CDR3 is 14 residues. CDR3 nucleotide sequence: TGTGCCAGCAGCAATCGACAGGGGAGCACTGAAGCTTTCTTT. It encodes CASSNRQGSTEAFF.

This chain uses TRBV5-4 with TRBJ1-5, with D tentatively TRBD1 (6 bases). Between the trimmed V and J ends, which lost 4 bases and 2 bases, there was a span of 16 bases. The germline V gene encodes CDR1 SGHNT and CDR2 YYREEE (reference sequence). This CDR3 contains 16 residues. CDR3 protein: CASSNWGAGGNQPQHF. CDR3 nucleotide sequence: TGTGCCAGCAGCAACTGGGGGGCAGGAGGCAATCAGCCCCAGCATTTT.

The chain has TRBV10-3 and TRBJ2-3; 10 bases fit TRBD1. Unmatched junction bases numbered 7, after V lost 4 bases and J lost 0 bases. CDR3 size: 17 residues. CDR1 is ENHRY, CDR2 SYGVKD, per germline. CDR3 nucleotides: TGTGCCATCAGTGGACAGGGGGCGAGGGAAAGCACAGATACGCAGTATTTT. Protein: CAISGQGARESTDTQYF.